This T cell receptor (beta chain) was sequenced in a study of cytomegalovirus exposure and HLA in healthy donors. Study findings and constraints: The authors considered a cluster of highly shared sequence variants likely to be a sequencing artifact. Reportedly, fewer N-insertions than the approximately 690-donor mean appeared in an Asian-associated ancestry cluster in a later analysis. A few chains tied to CMV proved CMV antigen-specific in vitro.

The J segment lost 5 bases and the V segment lost 4 bases, leaving 5 bases of the junction unmatched. This CDR3 contains 14 residues. CDR1 is SGHNT and CDR2 is YENEEA in the germline V gene. To note about this clone: The antigen is not known.

A multiplex PCR was run with 60 Vbeta primers and 13 Jbeta primers. TCRdb keeps only in-frame clones here, not all; method: immunoSEQ multiplex PCR. Altogether some 74,000 clones are present, around three quarters being singletons, with the ten largest covering 0.9% to 1.2%. This clonotype was sampled from a male donor in good health and CMV-seronegative. The sample consisted of PBMCs. The V call is TRBV11-3, the J call TRBJ2-1; 7 nucleotides match TRBD1. The CDR3 region is CASSSRTGHNEQFF. The CDR3 region has the DNA TGTGCCAGCAGCTCCAGGACAGGCCACAATGAGCAGTTCTTC.